Listed here are 6 T cell receptor beta chains from one sample, sequenced in a study of cytomegalovirus exposure and HLA in healthy donors. Use of 60 Vbeta and 13 Jbeta primers characterized the PCR. Assay used: immunoSEQ multiplex PCR; TCRdb lists only in-frame clones, some missing. The repertoire holds 90,000 to 150,000 clones, with over 70% as singletons. Material for sequencing was PBMCs. These TCRs come from a woman between 18 and 29 years old in good health and CMV-seronegative.

This clone occurred once. The rearrangement joins TRBV5-4 to TRBJ2-1, with D perhaps TRBD2 (7 bases). The CDR3 extends over 17 amino acids. V lost 4 bases, J lost 1 base, and 18 bases lay in between. Looked up from germline, CDR1 is SGHNT and CDR2 is YYREEE (reference sequence). As DNA, the CDR3 is TGTGCCAGCAGCGCGGCGGGGGCTCAGGGTTCCTACAATGAGCAGTTCTTC. The encoded protein is CASSAAGAQGSYNEQFF.

This clone was detected once. One junction end does not reproduce the germline sequence, and a read error may be involved. DNA for the CDR3: TGTGCCAGCAGCCGTTCCGAACAGGGAAACAGTCAGTACTTC. Translating gives CASSRSEQGNSQYF. The chain carries TRBV7-9 and TRBJ2-4, with D possibly TRBD1 on 6 matching bases. CDR3 size: 14 residues. Germline V gives CDR1 SEHNR, CDR2 FQNEAQ (reference sequence).

The chain couples TRBV6-4 to TRBJ1-5; TRBD1 is a possible D gene (5 bases). CDR3 size: 16 residues. Looked up from germline, CDR1 is MRHNA and CDR2 is SNTAGT. The V end was cut by 1 base, the J end by 1 base, with 11 bases between. CDR3 residues: CASSDWGLGSNQPQHF. The CDR3 nucleotides are TGTGCCAGCAGTGACTGGGGACTGGGCAGCAATCAGCCCCAGCATTTT.

The rearrangement uses TRBV10-2 and TRBJ1-6; TRBD1 agrees at 7 bases. Germline lookup yields CDR1 WSHSY and CDR2 SAAADI. This CDR3 has 14 amino acids. The junction had 7 bases not matched to a gene; V was cut back by 6 bases and J by 8 bases. The CDR3 bases are TGCGCCAGCAGACCCGGACAGGACTATTCACCCCTCCACTTT. It yields the protein CASRPGQDYSPLHF.

The V call is TRBV29-1, the J call TRBJ2-7, with a possible D match to TRBD1 (6 bases). V was clipped by 1 base and J by 6 bases, with 16 bases between them. CDR3 length equals 14 residues. Germline V lookup: CDR1 SQVTM, CDR2 ANQGSEA. CDR3 nucleotides: TGCAGCGTTGAAGTCGCTAAAATGGGGGCCGAGCAGTACTTC. The encoded protein is CSVEVAKMGAEQYF.

This sequence joins TRBV4-1 and TRBJ1-2, with 11 bases fitting TRBD1. The CDR3 has 15 residues. With V trimmed by 1 base and J by 8 bases, 6 bases remained unmatched. Germline values: CDR1 MGHRA, CDR2 YSYEKL. CDR3 amino acids: CASSQGWTGGKGYTF. CDR3 sequence (DNA): TGCGCCAGCAGCCAAGGCTGGACAGGGGGCAAAGGCTACACCTTC.